Listed below are T cell receptor beta chains from one sample, sequenced in a study of blood T cells in healthy people across ages. TCRdb fed the 5' RACE reads into MiXCR, producing one record per CDR3 protein. The sample carries some 1,500,000 distinct CDR3 sequences, approximately 39% recorded once. Sequenced input: blood. These receptors came from a young woman in good health. The CDR3 runs from the conserved cysteine through the conserved F or W. D genes are given only for firm matches. Not all rows give a size; the values are once, few, many and, for expanded clones, a class.

D gene	J gene	CDR3 length	clone size	V gene	CDR3 DNA	CDR3 protein
.	TRBJ1-1	13	many	TRBV4-1	TGCGCCAGCAGCCAAGTGCCGAACACTGAAGCTTTCTTT	CASSQVPNTEAFF
TRBD1	TRBJ2-3	17	.	TRBV20-1	TGCAGTGCTAGAGTCGCCCGCGGGGACAGGAGAACAGATACGCAGTATTTT	CSARVARGDRRTDTQYF
.	TRBJ2-3	13	many	TRBV7-2	TGCGCCAGCAGCTTCAGCAGGGCAGATACGCAGTATTTT	CASSFSRADTQYF
TRBD1	TRBJ1-2	14	.	TRBV9	TGTGCCAGCAGCGTAGCGGGACAGTTCTATGGCTACACCTTC	CASSVAGQFYGYTF
.	TRBJ1-5	17	.	TRBV21-1	TGTGCCAGCAGCAAAGCTCGACCAAGACAGGGCGTGCAGCCCCAGCATTTT	CASSKARPRQGVQPQHF
TRBD2	TRBJ2-3	16	.	TRBV27	TGTGCCAGCAGTTTATCACTAGCGGGCTACGCAGATACGCAGTATTTT	CASSLSLAGYADTQYF
.	TRBJ2-7	12	.	TRBV19	TGTGCCAGTAGTATCTTCGGTTCCGAGCAGTACTTC	CASSIFGSEQYF
.	TRBJ1-1	14	.	TRBV7-9	TGTGCCAGCAGCAGACGACCGACGAACACTGAAGCTTTCTTT	CASSRRPTNTEAFF
.	TRBJ1-1	12	many	TRBV7-9	TGTGCCAGCAGCTTTGTGGGCACTGAAGCTTTCTTT	CASSFVGTEAFF
.	TRBJ2-5	13	few	TRBV4-3	TGCGCCAGCAGCCAAGATCCTCCGGGCGCTCAGTACTTC	CASSQDPPGAQYF
.	TRBJ2-1	12	.	TRBV13	TGTGCCAGCAGCGCCAGGGTTCATGAGCAGTTCTTC	CASSARVHEQFF
.	TRBJ1-2	13	few	TRBV19	TGTGCCAGTAAACCGGGACACAACTATGGCTACACCTTC	CASKPGHNYGYTF
TRBD1	TRBJ1-1	14	.	TRBV20-1	TGCAGTGCTAGAGATATCAGGGGGCCCACTGAAGCTTTCTTT	CSARDIRGPTEAFF
.	TRBJ2-7	13	few	TRBV20-1	TGCAGTGCCCTCGGACGGACGGCCTACGAGCAGTACTTC	CSALGRTAYEQYF
.	TRBJ2-1	15	.	TRBV11-2	TGTGCCAGCAGCCCCCCTGCCGGGATTGGAAATGAGCAGTTCTTC	CASSPPAGIGNEQFF
.	TRBJ1-2	14	.	TRBV3-1	TGTGCCAGCAGCCAAAAAGGCCGGAACTATGGCTACACCTTC	CASSQKGRNYGYTF
.	TRBJ1-5	14	.	TRBV12-3/TRBV12-4	TGTGCCAGCAGTTTTTGGGAGACTCATCAGCCCCAGCATTTT	CASSFWETHQPQHF